Here is one T cell receptor (beta chain) with its context. These data come from a study of T cell repertoires in cytomegalovirus infection. TCRdb used MiXCR to reprocess the reads, holding one entry per CDR3 protein. The sample has over 150,000 distinct CDR3 sequences; around 20% are singletons. This CDR3 is built from 13 residues. CDR1 and CDR2 (germline): SQVTM, ANQGSEA. Trimming removed 1 base from V and 12 bases from J, with 16 bases in between. This chain uses TRBV29-1 with TRBJ2-1, with D unclear. The sample comprised PBMCs. The TCR comes from a human donor in good health (CMV status not recorded). Some clones in this sample may be carry-over from other donors' samples. CDR3 bases: TGCAGCGTTGAAGGATCCTCGCGAGGTGTGCAGTTCTTC. This codes for CSVEGSSRGVQFF.